In its sample, the clone carrying this T cell receptor (beta chain) was seen a few times. The data are from a study of blood T cell repertoires in COVID-19. Study-level information: The United States, Italy and Spain provided the acute and convalescent COVID-19 samples.

The table came from immunoSEQ multiplex PCR; TCRdb's copy has only in-frame clones and leaves some out. The sample has around 150,000 clones; around 82% are singletons. Germline V gene sequence: CDR1 KGHSH, CDR2 LQKENI. The ends lost 3 bases at V and 5 bases at J; junction bases unmatched: 10. This CDR3 is built from 15 residues. Seattle researchers signed up patients amid active infection and tracked them longitudinally. This chain uses TRBV18 with TRBJ2-7, with TRBD2 identical over 7 bases. This clonotype was sampled from a middle-aged woman with COVID-19, enrolled during active disease. Sequenced sample: peripheral blood. The CDR3 spells CASSPGSGRGNEQYF. The CDR3 DNA reads as TGTGCCAGCTCACCGGGATCGGGGAGGGGCAACGAGCAGTACTTC.